This T cell receptor beta chain originates from a study of shared clonotypes between healthy human individuals. The CDR3 runs to 15 residues. V was pared by 4 bases and J by 3 bases, with 5 bases of the junction left unmatched. Germline V gene data show CDR1 as ENHRY and CDR2 as SYGVKD. Only in-frame clones appear in the TCRdb table, and some are missing; sequencing was by immunoSEQ multiplex PCR. The repertoire holds over a million clones, with more than 95% as singletons. V usage is TRBV10-3 and J usage is TRBJ1-3, with 8 bases identical to TRBD1. The TCR comes from a man aged 25 to 45 in good health. The sequenced material came from naive CD4+ T cells sorted from blood. Subset reported: CD45RA+ positively selected. CDR3 bases: TGTGCCATCAGTGCACAGGGGGTCGTTGGAAACACCATATATTTT. Amino acids: CAISAQGVVGNTIYF.